These 20 T cell receptor beta chains came from one sample sequenced in a study of blood T cell repertoires in COVID-19. The data were produced by immunoSEQ multiplex PCR, yet TCRdb's version contains in-frame clones alone and is incomplete. The sample consists of 100,000 or so clones, approximately 86% of them appearing once. Sequenced: peripheral blood. The receptors come from a man aged 50 to 59 with active or convalescent COVID-19.

In this sample, this clone turned up once. This chain uses TRBV2 with TRBJ2-7; D possibly corresponds to TRBD2 (5 bases). Looked up from germline, CDR1 is SNHLY and CDR2 is FYNNEI. V lost 3 bases and J lost 0, with 9 bases in between. The CDR3 is made up of 14 amino acids. CDR3 residues: CASSERVLSYEQYF. The CDR3 region has the DNA TGTGCCAGCAGTGAGCGGGTCCTCTCCTACGAGCAGTACTTC.

The V gene is TRBV5-1, the J gene TRBJ2-1; 9 bases agree with TRBD1. Germline assignment: CDR1 SGHRS and CDR2 YFSETQ. The trim removed 3 bases at V and 8 bases at J, leaving 6 bases unmatched. This CDR3 spans 14 amino acids. The CDR3 bases are TGCGCCAGCAGCTACACAGGGGGCAGGGATGAGCAGTTCTTC. It encodes CASSYTGGRDEQFF. The full variable domain, in which reference TRBV5-1 and TRBJ2-1 provide the parts outside the CDR3, is KAGVTQTPRYLIKTRGQQVTLSCSPISGHRSVSWYQQTPGQGLQFLFEYFSETQRNKGNFPGRFSGRQFSNSRSEMNVSTLELGDSALYLCASSYTGGRDEQFFGPGTRLTVL.

This clone has a single count. V and J are TRBV5-1 and TRBJ1-6, with D tentatively TRBD1 (6 bases). In germline, CDR1 is SGHRS, CDR2 YFSETQ. The V end lost 3 bases, the J end lost 8 bases, and 15 bases lay between the germline ends. The CDR3 is made up of 15 amino acids. CDR3 nucleotide sequence: TGCGCCAGCAGCTGGGACACCGACTCGGATTCACCCCTCCACTTT. It specifies CASSWDTDSDSPLHF.

V is TRBV7-2 and J is TRBJ2-1, with 11 bases lining up with TRBD2. Germline CDR1 reads SGHTA; CDR2 reads FQGNSA. The CDR3 is 18 amino acids. Trimming took 2 bases from V and 2 from J; bases not matched to a gene: 8. CDR3 sequence reads: CASSLTSGSFGPYNEQFF. The CDR3 DNA reads as TGTGCCAGCAGCTTAACTAGCGGGAGTTTTGGGCCCTACAATGAGCAGTTCTTC.

This clone was recorded only once. This chain joins TRBV24-1 and TRBJ1-3; no firm D call. The CDR3 totals 14 residues. Germline lookup yields CDR1 KGHDR and CDR2 SFDVKD. The V gene lost 3 bases and the J gene lost 0 bases, with 5 bases spanning the gap. Written as DNA, the CDR3 is TGTGCCACCAGTGATAGCCGCTCTGGAAACACCATATATTTT. Translated, it gives CATSDSRSGNTIYF.

On this clone: This CDR3 is also generated by other DNA sequences in the sample. V and J are TRBV5-1 and TRBJ1-3; 7 bases line up with TRBD1. The CDR3 runs 14 residues. CDR1 SGHRS and CDR2 YFSETQ come from the germline V gene. The trim removed 0 bases at V and 4 bases at J, leaving 1 base unmatched. The CDR3 bases are TGCGCCAGCAGCTTGGACAGGGGCGGAAACACCATATATTTT. This encodes CASSLDRGGNTIYF.

The rearrangement uses TRBV2 and TRBJ2-2; the match to TRBD1 covers 8 bases. V trimming: 6 bases; J trimming: 5 bases; junction bases outside the gene matches: 8. Germline V gene data show CDR1 as SNHLY and CDR2 as FYNNEI. There are 15 residues in the CDR3. CDR3 in DNA: TGTGCCAGCAGAGTAGACAGGGGTGAGACCGGGGAGCTGTTTTTT. This gives the protein CASRVDRGETGELFF.

The V call is TRBV2, the J call TRBJ2-2, with a weak D call TRBD2 (5 bases). V was shortened by 5 bases and J by 6 bases, with 10 bases between the two germline ends. Germline CDR1 reads SNHLY; CDR2 reads FYNNEI. CDR3 length equals 13 residues. The CDR3 loop is CASSRMRAGELFF. Here the CDR3 DNA reads TGTGCCAGCAGTAGGATGAGGGCCGGGGAGCTGTTTTTT.

The rearrangement uses TRBV7-3 and TRBJ2-1; the D is unclear. CDR1 is SGHTA and CDR2 is FQGTGA in the germline V gene. This CDR3 is built from 13 residues. The V and J ends lost 3 bases and 7 bases respectively, with 10 bases between them. CDR3 sequence (DNA): TGTGCCAGCAGCTTCCAGTTCAGGAATGAGCAGTTCTTC. Residues: CASSFQFRNEQFF.

The chain is built from TRBV25-1 and TRBJ2-5; tentatively, D is TRBD1 (5 bases). Between the trimmed V and J ends, which lost 0 bases and 0 bases, there was a span of 11 bases. Germline loops: CDR1 MGHDK, CDR2 SYGVNS. This CDR3 spans 16 amino acids. The CDR3 is CASSEYVPGHQETQYF. In DNA, the CDR3 is TGTGCCAGCAGTGAATATGTCCCAGGGCACCAAGAGACCCAGTACTTC. Full variable domain (rest looked up from reference TRBV25-1 and TRBJ2-5): EADIYQTPRYLVIGTGKKITLECSQTMGHDKMYWYQQDPGMELHLIHYSYGVNSTEKGDLSSESTVSRIRTEHFPLTLESARPSHTSQYLCASSEYVPGHQETQYFGPGTRLLVL.

Regarding this clone: Other nucleotide sequences from this sample produce the same CDR3. The J gene is TRBJ1-1, the V gene TRBV29-1; the D gene is possibly TRBD1 (5 bases). The CDR3 covers 12 residues. V lost 3 bases and J 2 bases, leaving 7 bases between the germline ends. Germline CDR1 SQVTM, CDR2 ANQGSEA. This chain's CDR3 is CSVDRGNTEAFF. CDR3 sequence (DNA): TGCAGCGTTGATAGGGGTAACACTGAAGCTTTCTTT. The full variable domain, in which reference TRBV29-1 and TRBJ1-1 provide the parts outside the CDR3, is SAVISQKPSRDICQRGTSLTIQCQVDSQVTMMFWYRQQPGQSLTLIATANQGSEATYESGFVIDKFPISRPNLTFSTLTVSNMSPEDSSIYLCSVDRGNTEAFFGQGTRLTVV.

The gene calls are TRBV6-5 and TRBJ2-7; 7 positions match TRBD1. Germline V gene data show CDR1 as MNHEY and CDR2 as SVGAGI. The CDR3 has 12 amino acids. Trimming cost V 6 bases and J 8 bases; bases outside gene matches: 7. The CDR3 region is CASRGTEEQQYF. The CDR3 nucleotides read TGTGCCAGCAGGGGGACAGAGGAACAGCAGTACTTC.

This sequence joins TRBV5-5 and TRBJ2-7, with 7 bases aligning to TRBD1. V shed 7 bases and J 2 bases; nucleotides not matched to a gene: 9. CDR3 length: 14 amino acids. Germline V gene lookup returns CDR1 SGHKS and CDR2 YYEKEE (reference sequence). This CDR3 reads CASDRDSGPYEQYF. The CDR3 nucleotides read TGTGCCAGCGACCGGGACAGTGGTCCCTACGAGCAGTACTTC.

The gene calls are TRBV2 and TRBJ2-5; possible D gene TRBD1, 7 bases. The V gene lost 6 bases and the J gene lost 5 bases, with 10 bases spanning the gap. Germline V CDR1 and CDR2: SNHLY, FYNNEI. This CDR3 has 12 amino acids. The CDR3 sequence: CASRPGGETQYF. CDR3 bases: TGTGCCAGCAGACCAGGGGGGGAGACCCAGTACTTC.

The V gene is TRBV24-1, the J gene TRBJ2-1, with 7 positions matching TRBD2. Trimming took 7 bases from V and 4 from J; bases not matched to a gene: 6. The CDR3 loop spans 14 amino acids. Germline-derived CDR1 and CDR2 are KGHDR and SFDVKD. The CDR3 protein is CATRASGNYNEQFF. The CDR3 nucleotides read TGTGCCACCAGAGCTAGCGGAAATTACAATGAGCAGTTCTTC.

The chain recombines TRBV29-1 with TRBJ2-1, with D possibly being TRBD2 (6 bases). Germline lookup yields CDR1 SQVTM and CDR2 ANQGSEA. The CDR3 has 13 amino acids. The V and J ends lost 5 bases and 0 bases respectively, with 8 bases between them. The CDR3 DNA is TGCAGCGTTAGCGGGCCCTCCTACAATGAGCAGTTCTTC. Its translation is CSVSGPSYNEQFF.

The rearrangement joins TRBV7-7 to TRBJ2-7, with D possibly being TRBD1 (6 bases). Germline lookup yields CDR1 SSHAT and CDR2 FNYEAQ (reference sequence). CDR3 size: 17 residues. The CDR3 sequence is CASAPRDTYYSSYEQYF. As DNA, the CDR3 is TGTGCTAGCGCCCCCCGGGACACCTATTACAGCTCCTACGAGCAGTACTTC.

The table lists this clone with a few counts. This rearrangement joins TRBV3-1 (or the pseudogene TRBV3-2) to TRBJ2-7; TRBD1 might be the D (6 bases). Deletions cut 1 base from V and 3 bases from J, with 10 bases between. The CDR3 sequence is 14 residues long. Germline values: CDR1 LGHDT, CDR2 YNNKEL (reference sequence). The CDR3 coding sequence is TGTGCCAGCAGCCAAGGGACAGCTTTCTACGAGCAGTACTTC. This translates into CASSQGTAFYEQYF.

The chain joins TRBV29-1 to TRBJ2-1, with 11 bases fitting TRBD2. This CDR3 has 16 amino acids. The V gene's germline CDR1 is SQVTM and CDR2 ANQGSEA. V shed 2 bases and J 0 bases; nucleotides not matched to a gene: 3. In DNA form, the CDR3 reads TGCAGCGTTGAATTAGCGGGAGGGCCCTCCTACAATGAGCAGTTCTTC. It specifies CSVELAGGPSYNEQFF.

CDR3 in DNA: TGTGCCAGCAGCGTAGGACTAGCGGGAGCCGGGGAGCTGTTTTTT. It yields the protein CASSVGLAGAGELFF. This sequence joins TRBV9 and TRBJ2-2, with 12 bases identical to TRBD2. The CDR3 is 15 amino acids. The ends lost 0 bases at V and 6 bases at J; junction bases unmatched: 0. Germline V gives CDR1 SGDLS, CDR2 YYNGEE.